These T cell receptor beta chains were read from a single sample in a study of T cell repertoires in cytomegalovirus infection. MiXCR, run by TCRdb on the reads, gives a single entry per CDR3 protein. The sample has roughly 500,000 distinct CDR3 sequences, 10% to 12% seen once. The sequenced sample consisted of PBMCs. The receptors were sampled from a human donor in good health (CMV status not recorded). Some clones in this sample may be carry-over from other donors' samples. The CDR3 runs from the conserved cysteine through the conserved F or W. Fields, in order: D gene, V gene, J gene, clone size, CDR3 DNA, CDR3 protein. The D gene is left open where the match is weak. Size is stated for part of the rows, as once, few or many counts, or as a class when the clone is expanded.

>NA|TRBV13|TRBJ2-7|NA
TGTGCCAGCAGCTCCCTAGGCGGGGCGTACGAGCAGTACTTC
CASSSLGGAYEQYF
>TRBD2|TRBV7-2|TRBJ2-3|once
TGTGCCAGCAGCTCTTCGGGGGGGGCCCCAGATACGCAGTATTTT
CASSSSGGAPDTQYF
>TRBD2|TRBV7-9|TRBJ2-7|NA
TGTGCCAGCAGCTTAGGGGGGGGGGGGGGTGAGTACGAGCAGTACTTC
CASSLGGGGGEYEQYF
>NA|TRBV10-3|TRBJ2-1|NA
TGTGCCATCAGTGCGATCACCGGGACGGACTACAATGAGCAGTTCTTC
CAISAITGTDYNEQFF
>NA|TRBV7-2|TRBJ1-6|many
TGTGCCAGCAGCTCAGGACCGGACACCCTCCACTTT
CASSSGPDTLHF
>NA|TRBV11-3|TRBJ2-2|few
TGTGCCAGCAGCATTTTCGCCGGGGAGCTGTTTTTT
CASSIFAGELFF
>TRBD1|TRBV3-1|TRBJ1-2|few
TGTGCCAGCAGCCAAGATCGCAGGGGGAATGGCTACACCTTC
CASSQDRRGNGYTF
>NA|TRBV6-1|TRBJ1-1|many
TGTGCCAGCAGTTTACAGCGCTCCACTGAAGCTTTCTTT
CASSLQRSTEAFF
>NA|TRBV27|TRBJ1-1|many
TGTGCCAGCAGTCGGGGGGCCCAACTGAACACTGAAGCTTTCTTT
CASSRGAQLNTEAFF
>NA|TRBV5-1|TRBJ1-3|NA
TGCGCCAGCAGCTTTGGGCAAGACTCTGGAAACACCATATATTTT
CASSFGQDSGNTIYF
>NA|TRBV28|TRBJ2-2|many
TGTGCCAGCAGTCCAATCAACACCGGGGAGCTGTTTTTT
CASSPINTGELFF
>TRBD2|TRBV12-3/TRBV12-4|TRBJ2-3|many
TGTGCCAGCAGCCCAAGACTAGCGAGCACAGATACGCAGTATTTT
CASSPRLASTDTQYF